The next 7 T cell receptor beta chains were all read from a single sample in a study of blood T cell repertoires in COVID-19. Clones were sequenced by immunoSEQ multiplex PCR, and TCRdb holds only the in-frame ones, with some missing. Of about 55,000 clones listed, around 90% are singletons. Sequencing used peripheral blood. All receptors come from a human donor with active COVID-19. The donor label of this sample is uncertain.

The chain employs TRBV9 and TRBJ1-1, with 9 bases matching TRBD1. The CDR3 runs 14 residues. The J segment lost 3 bases and the V segment lost 5 bases, leaving 5 bases of the junction unmatched. Germline values: CDR1 SGDLS, CDR2 YYNGEE. The CDR3 DNA sequence: TGTGCCAGCAGTCGAACAGGGGGCTACACTGAAGCTTTCTTT. Amino acid sequence: CASSRTGGYTEAFF. The full variable domain, rest sourced from reference TRBV9 and TRBJ1-1, is DSGVTQTPKHLITATGQRVTLRCSPRSGDLSVYWYQQSLDQGLQFLIQYYNGEERAKGNILERFSAQQFPDLHSELNLSSLELGDSALYFCASSRTGGYTEAFFGQGTRLTVV.

The rearrangement uses TRBV15 and TRBJ1-2; perhaps TRBD1 as D (6 bases). V lost 1 base, J lost 4 bases, and 13 bases lay in between. The CDR3 is made up of 15 amino acids. Germline-derived CDR1 and CDR2 are LNHNV and YYDKDF (reference sequence). The CDR3 reads CATSRGGGQLYGYTF. In nucleotides, the CDR3 is TGTGCCACCAGCAGAGGGGGGGGGCAGCTCTATGGCTACACCTTC. Filled out from reference TRBV15 and TRBJ1-2, the complete variable domain reads DAMVIQNPRYQVTQFGKPVTLSCSQTLNHNVMYWYQQKSSQAPKLLFHYYDKDFNNEADTPDNFQSRRPNTSFCFLDIRSPGLGDTAMYLCATSRGGGQLYGYTFGSGTRLTVV.

The chain is built from TRBV2 and TRBJ1-6, with D perhaps matching TRBD1 (6 bases). Germline V CDR1 and CDR2: SNHLY, FYNNEI. The length of the CDR3 is 13 residues. Between the trimmed V and J ends, which lost 8 bases and 3 bases, there was a span of 8 bases. CDR3 coding DNA: TGTGCCAGCCGGGACATCTATAATTCACCCCTCCACTTT. Encoded protein: CASRDIYNSPLHF.

The chain recombines TRBV10-3 with TRBJ2-7, with 10 bases fitting TRBD1. Germline V lookup: CDR1 ENHRY, CDR2 SYGVKD. CDR3 length equals 14 residues. Unmatched junction bases numbered 3, after V lost 5 bases and J lost 2 bases. CDR3 loop: CAISRDRGPYEQYF. The CDR3 coding sequence is TGTGCCATCAGTCGGGACAGGGGCCCCTACGAGCAGTACTTC.

J is TRBJ1-5 and V is TRBV27; a possible D gene is TRBD1 (5 bases). Trimming stripped 6 bases from V and 7 bases from J, with 22 bases between. Germline values: CDR1 MNHEY, CDR2 SMNVEV (reference sequence). This CDR3 region has 16 residues. The CDR3 sequence is CASSPDGQGKHQPQHF. As DNA, the CDR3 is TGTGCCAGCAGCCCCGACGGGCAGGGCAAACACCAGCCCCAGCATTTT.

The CDR3 sequence: CASSFGTANPYEQYV. Written as DNA, the CDR3 is TGTGCCAGCAGCTTCGGGACAGCGAACCCCTACGAGCAGTACGTC. V usage is TRBV11-3 and J usage is TRBJ2-7; 7 nucleotides agree with TRBD1. CDR1 and CDR2 from the germline V gene are SGHNT and YENEEA. V lost 3 bases, J lost 2 bases, and 7 bases stayed unmatched. The CDR3 sequence is 15 residues long.

The CDR3 sequence: CASSVGQYNEQFF. The CDR3 bases are TGCGCCAGCAGTGTGGGACAGTACAATGAGCAGTTCTTC. This sequence joins TRBV10-1 and TRBJ2-1, with 7 bases that match TRBD1. Trimming at V came to 4 bases and at J to 4 bases, leaving 1 base not matched to a gene. This CDR3 is built from 13 residues. Germline-derived CDR1 and CDR2 are WNHNN and SYGVQD (reference sequence).